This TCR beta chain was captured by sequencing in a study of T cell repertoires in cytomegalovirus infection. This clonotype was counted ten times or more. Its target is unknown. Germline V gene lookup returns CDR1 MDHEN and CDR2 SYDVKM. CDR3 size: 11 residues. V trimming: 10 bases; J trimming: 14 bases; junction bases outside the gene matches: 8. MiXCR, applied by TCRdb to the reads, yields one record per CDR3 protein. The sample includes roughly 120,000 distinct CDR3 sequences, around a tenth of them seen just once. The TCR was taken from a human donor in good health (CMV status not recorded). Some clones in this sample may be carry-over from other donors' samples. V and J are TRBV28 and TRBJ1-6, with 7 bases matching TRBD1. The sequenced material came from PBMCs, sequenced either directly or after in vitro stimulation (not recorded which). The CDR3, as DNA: TGTGCCACCTGGGACAGTGGGTCCCTCCACTTT. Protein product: CATWDSGSLHF. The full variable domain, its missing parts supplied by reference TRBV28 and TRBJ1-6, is DVKVTQSSRYLVKRTGEKVFLECVQDMDHENMFWYRQDPGLGLRLIYFSYDVKMKEKGDIPEGYSVSREKKERFSLILESASTNQTSMYLCATWDSGSLHFGNGTRLTVT.